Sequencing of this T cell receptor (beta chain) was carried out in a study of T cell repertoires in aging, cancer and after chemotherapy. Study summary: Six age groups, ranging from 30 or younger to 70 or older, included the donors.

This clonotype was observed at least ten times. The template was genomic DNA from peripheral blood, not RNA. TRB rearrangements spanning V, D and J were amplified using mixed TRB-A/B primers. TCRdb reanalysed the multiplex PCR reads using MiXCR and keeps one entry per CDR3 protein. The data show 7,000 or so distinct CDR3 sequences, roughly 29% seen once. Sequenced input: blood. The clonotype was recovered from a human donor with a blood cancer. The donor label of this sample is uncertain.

DNA for the CDR3: TGCAGCGTTATCCTCGCACCTCTGAGGGATCCTGAAGCTTTCTTT. It translates to CSVILAPLRDPEAFF. The V call is TRBV29-1, the J call TRBJ1-1; no clear D. Germline V gene data show CDR1 as SQVTM and CDR2 as ANQGSEA. Trimming left V 5 bases short and J 6 bases short, with 22 bases between. This CDR3 is built from 15 residues.